Listed below are T cell receptor beta chains from one sample, sequenced in a study of shared clonotypes between healthy human individuals. The repertoire was sequenced with immunoSEQ multiplex PCR; TCRdb's copy has only in-frame clones and lacks some. The table lists a few million clones, around 93% of them singletons. The sequencing input was naive CD8+ T cells from PBMCs. The receptor source for this set is a man between 18 and 29 years old in good health. Some clones in this sample may be carry-over from other donors' samples. The CDR3 runs from the conserved cysteine through the conserved F or W. The D gene is left open where the match is weak. Part of the rows lack a size; the others show once, few, many or a class for expanded clones.

-,TRBJ1-1,TRBV14,few,CASSRLTVWNTEAFF,TGTGCCAGCAGCCGATTGACAGTTTGGAACACTGAAGCTTTCTTT
-,TRBJ2-7,TRBV28,once,CASSLLGDANEQYF,TGTGCCAGCAGTTTATTGGGGGACGCGAACGAGCAGTACTTC
-,TRBJ2-1,TRBV10-2,-,CASSEAGFGYNEQFF,TGCGCCAGCAGTGAGGCGGGTTTTGGCTACAATGAGCAGTTCTTC
-,TRBJ2-1,TRBV20-1,-,CSAKKSYEQFF,TGCAGTGCTAAAAAGAGCTATGAGCAGTTCTTC
-,TRBJ2-1,TRBV11-2,-,CASSYREGPSNEQFF,TGTGCCAGCAGCTATCGAGAGGGGCCCAGCAATGAGCAGTTCTTC
-,TRBJ1-1,TRBV7-9,-,CASSLTGTTEAFF,TGTGCCAGCAGCTTAACAGGAACCACTGAAGCTTTCTTT
-,TRBJ1-4,TRBV29-1,-,CSVVEIPADSNEKLFF,TGCAGCGTTGTTGAGATCCCTGCGGACTCTAATGAAAAACTGTTTTTT
TRBD1,TRBJ1-1,TRBV5-8,-,CASSEMTGVNTEAFF,TGTGCCAGCAGCGAGATGACAGGGGTGAACACTGAAGCTTTCTTT
TRBD1,TRBJ2-7,TRBV2,-,CAIEKDRGPSEQYF,TGTGCCATCGAGAAGGACAGGGGCCCTAGTGAGCAGTACTTC
TRBD2,TRBJ2-7,TRBV27,-,CASSPTSGSSYEQYF,TGTGCCAGCAGTCCCACTAGCGGGAGTTCCTACGAGCAGTACTTC
-,TRBJ1-2,TRBV6-6,-,CASSYSEGGMGYTF,TGTGCCAGCAGTTACTCCGAAGGGGGTATGGGCTACACCTTC
-,TRBJ2-7,TRBV7-8,-,CASGGRQGVIYEQYF,TGTGCCAGCGGGGGGAGACAGGGAGTGATCTACGAGCAGTACTTC
-,TRBJ1-4,TRBV4-3,-,CASSQILDEANEKLFF,TGCGCCAGCAGCCAGATCCTCGACGAGGCTAATGAAAAACTGTTTTTT
-,TRBJ2-1,TRBV9,-,CASSGGVDYNEQFF,TGTGCCAGCAGCGGAGGGGTGGACTACAATGAGCAGTTCTTC
-,TRBJ2-5,TRBV7-9,-,CASSRGGWQETQYF,TGTGCCAGCAGCCGAGGCGGATGGCAAGAGACCCAGTACTTC
-,TRBJ2-7,TRBV5-1,-,CASSLAADYEQYF,TGCGCCAGCAGCTTGGCCGCCGACTACGAGCAGTACTTC
-,TRBJ1-4,TRBV12-5,-,CASGLVTGGVVLNEKLFF,TGTGCTAGTGGTTTGGTAACTGGGGGCGTTGTCTTGAATGAAAAACTGTTTTTT
TRBD1,TRBJ2-7,TRBV29-1,-,CSVGQGVPYEQYF,TGCAGCGTTGGCCAGGGGGTTCCCTACGAGCAGTACTTC
TRBD1,TRBJ2-4,TRBV7-2,-,CASSFETGEYAIQYF,TGTGCCAGCAGCTTTGAAACAGGGGAGTACGCCATTCAGTACTTC
TRBD2,TRBJ2-7,TRBV6-5,-,CASSYSRASGINEQYF,TGTGCCAGCAGTTACTCGAGGGCTAGCGGAATAAACGAGCAGTACTTC